Following are 17 T cell receptor beta chains from one sample sequenced in a study of spatial heterogeneity in lung cancer. Time point meaning: sample taken at primary tumor resection. In each case, whole RNA from tumor, nontumor lung or frozen PBMC was sequenced unsorted. TCRdb reanalysed the 5' RACE reads using MiXCR and keeps one entry per CDR3 protein. The sample has tens of thousands of distinct CDR3 sequences; about an eighth are singletons. Source: PBMCs, taken at surgery. These receptor sequences come from a male donor with early-stage non-small cell lung cancer.

As DNA, the CDR3 is TGTGCCAGCAGCTGGGACGGGGATCGCACTGAAGCTTTCTTT. Its translation: CASSWDGDRTEAFF. The chain is built from TRBV5-5 and TRBJ1-1; possibly TRBD1 for D (5 bases). The V end lost 3 bases, the J end lost 4 bases, and 13 bases lay between the germline ends. The germline V gene encodes CDR1 SGHKS and CDR2 YYEKEE (reference sequence). The CDR3 runs 14 residues.

This clonotype has more than one count but fewer than ten. J is TRBJ2-3 and V is TRBV27; tentative D call: TRBD2 (5 bases). V gave up 8 bases and J gave up 0 bases, with 12 bases separating them. CDR1 MNHEY and CDR2 SMNVEV come from the germline V gene (reference sequence). This CDR3 spans 14 amino acids. The CDR3 loop reads CASASGSSTDTQYF. CDR3 nucleotides: TGTGCCAGCGCCTCGGGGTCTAGCACAGATACGCAGTATTTT.

This clonotype appeared once. The chain joins TRBV19 to TRBJ1-5; 10 bases fit TRBD1. With 4 bases clipped from V and 2 bases from J, the junction kept 5 bases outside the gene matches. The length of the CDR3 is 16 residues. Per the germline V gene, CDR1 is LNHDA and CDR2 is SQIVND (reference sequence). The CDR3 spells CASSSPGQGRNQPQHF. The CDR3 DNA is TGTGCCAGTAGTAGCCCGGGACAGGGGCGCAATCAGCCCCAGCATTTT. The full variable domain, rest sourced from reference TRBV19 and TRBJ1-5, is DGGITQSPKYLFRKEGQNVTLSCEQNLNHDAMYWYRQDPGQGLRLIYYSQIVNDFQKGDIAEGYSVSREKKESFPLTVTSAQKNPTAFYLCASSSPGQGRNQPQHFGDGTRLSIL.

This sequence joins TRBV29-1 and TRBJ2-7, with 7 bases fitting TRBD1. The CDR3 length is 14 residues. Trimming took 2 bases from V and 6 from J; bases not matched to a gene: 10. Germline assignment: CDR1 SQVTM and CDR2 ANQGSEA. The CDR3 spells CSVEKGGRTSEQYF. CDR3 coding DNA: TGCAGCGTTGAAAAAGGGGGCCGGACGAGCGAGCAGTACTTC.

The chain links TRBV5-1 to TRBJ2-1; tentatively, D is TRBD2 (6 bases). V lost 4 bases, J lost 0 bases, and 14 bases lay in between. Germline V gene data show CDR1 as SGHRS and CDR2 as YFSETQ. The CDR3 loop spans 16 amino acids. The CDR3 loop reads CASSPLADPSYNEQFF. The DNA for the CDR3 is TGCGCCAGCAGCCCCTTAGCGGATCCCTCCTACAATGAGCAGTTCTTC.

V and J are TRBV20-1 and TRBJ2-3; no clear D. Deletions cut 1 base from V and 4 bases from J, with 6 bases between. The CDR3 length is 12 residues. Germline loops: CDR1 DFQATT, CDR2 SNEGSKA (reference sequence). CDR3 nucleotide sequence: TGCAGTGCTAGAGGCTCCCCAGATACGCAGTATTTT. This gives the protein CSARGSPDTQYF.

In its sample, this clonotype was seen many times. This rearrangement joins TRBV12-3 or TRBV12-4 to TRBJ1-2, with D uncertain. The length of the CDR3 is 11 residues. Trimming pared 5 bases from V and 8 bases from J, leaving 9 bases between. In DNA, the CDR3 is TGTGCCAGCAGTACTGGAGGGGGCTACACCTTC. Its translation is CASSTGGGYTF.

The J gene is TRBJ1-1, the V gene TRBV4-1; 12 bases are shared with TRBD1. Germline CDR1 MGHRA, CDR2 YSYEKL. V lost 6 bases, J lost 3 bases, and 8 bases stayed unmatched. This CDR3 has 16 residues. CDR3 sequence reads: CASRKTGQGAYTEAFF. CDR3 nucleotide sequence: TGCGCCAGCAGAAAGACGGGACAGGGGGCTTACACTGAAGCTTTCTTT.

This clonotype appeared a few times. The chain has TRBV6-2 or TRBV6-3 and TRBJ2-2; 12 bases are a match to TRBD2. Germline CDR1 is MNHEY and CDR2 is SVGEGT. The V and J ends lost 1 base and 3 bases, in that order; junction bases with no gene match: 6. This CDR3 spans 18 amino acids. The CDR3 DNA follows: TGTGCCAGCAGTTACTACGGGACTAGCGGGCCCTACACCGGGGAGCTGTTTTTT. Translation: CASSYYGTSGPYTGELFF.

The chain links TRBV15 to TRBJ2-3, with TRBD2 matching 10 bases. Trimming cost V 1 base and J 1 base; bases outside gene matches: 2. CDR3 length: 16 amino acids. Germline CDR1 is LNHNV and CDR2 is YYDKDF (reference sequence). CDR3 bases: TGTGCCACCAGCAGAGCTCTAGCGGGAGGCACAGATACGCAGTATTTT. Translated: CATSRALAGGTDTQYF.

The chain has TRBV10-3 and TRBJ2-3; D not resolved. The V end lost 3 bases, the J end lost 0 bases, and 10 bases lay between the germline ends. The CDR3 totals 15 residues. From germline, CDR1 is ENHRY and CDR2 SYGVKD. CDR3 sequence reads: CAISEADPSTDTQYF. CDR3 in DNA: TGTGCCATCAGTGAAGCTGATCCTAGCACAGATACGCAGTATTTT.

This chain links TRBV20-1 with TRBJ2-7; D may be TRBD2 (6 bases). Trimming took 6 bases from V and 4 from J, leaving 16 bases between them. Germline V gene sequence: CDR1 DFQATT, CDR2 SNEGSKA (reference sequence). The CDR3 is made up of 13 amino acids. The CDR3 reads CSAEGRDGYEQYF. In DNA form, the CDR3 reads TGCAGTGCAGAGGGGCGGGACGGGTACGAGCAGTACTTC.

This chain links TRBV24-1 with TRBJ2-7; 12 bases line up with TRBD1. The V gene's germline CDR1 is KGHDR and CDR2 SFDVKD. This CDR3 is 18 amino acids long. V was pared by 3 bases and J by 1 base, with 9 bases of the junction left unmatched. CDR3 sequence (DNA): TGTGCCACCAGTGATAACTGGGACAGGGGGCTCTTGTCCTACGAGCAGTACTTC. Its protein product is CATSDNWDRGLLSYEQYF.

The gene calls are TRBV5-1 and TRBJ2-3, with D maybe TRBD2 (5 bases). Germline CDR1 reads SGHRS; CDR2 reads YFSETQ. V lost 4 bases, J lost 3 bases, and 15 bases lay in between. The CDR3 sequence is 15 residues long. The CDR3 loop is CASSKGSTATDTQYF. The CDR3 DNA follows: TGCGCCAGCAGCAAAGGGAGCACTGCTACAGATACGCAGTATTTT.

This clonotype has just a few counts. The chain links TRBV2 to TRBJ2-2; 7 nucleotides align to TRBD1. Looked up from germline, CDR1 is SNHLY and CDR2 is FYNNEI. V lost 4 bases, J lost 1 base, and 6 bases stayed unmatched. CDR3 length equals 16 residues. The CDR3 sequence is CASSAPQGLNTGELFF. The CDR3 DNA reads as TGTGCCAGCAGTGCCCCACAGGGGTTGAACACCGGGGAGCTGTTTTTT. Combining the CDR3 with reference TRBV2 and TRBJ2-2 gives the whole variable domain EPEVTQTPSHQVTQMGQEVILRCVPISNHLYFYWYRQILGQKVEFLVSFYNNEISEKSEIFDDQFSVERPDGSNFTLKIRSTKLEDSAMYFCASSAPQGLNTGELFFGEGSRLTVL.

The table lists this clonotype with a few counts. V is TRBV2 and J is TRBJ1-1, with a weak D call TRBD1 (5 bases). Germline V CDR1 and CDR2: SNHLY, FYNNEI. V dropped 7 bases and J dropped 4 bases, with 13 bases sitting between them. The CDR3 is made up of 13 amino acids. The CDR3 here is CASIPAGGTEAFF. DNA for the CDR3: TGTGCCAGCATCCCCGCGGGGGGCACTGAAGCTTTCTTT.

This clonotype was found a few times. The V gene is TRBV6-1, the J gene TRBJ2-3; no reliable D call. This CDR3 is built from 12 residues. V was pared by 6 bases and J by 6 bases, with 10 bases between. The germline CDR1 and CDR2 sequences are MNHNS and SASEGT. The chain's CDR3 is CASSESRDTQYF. Here the CDR3 DNA reads TGTGCCAGCAGCGAGAGTCGGGATACGCAGTATTTT.